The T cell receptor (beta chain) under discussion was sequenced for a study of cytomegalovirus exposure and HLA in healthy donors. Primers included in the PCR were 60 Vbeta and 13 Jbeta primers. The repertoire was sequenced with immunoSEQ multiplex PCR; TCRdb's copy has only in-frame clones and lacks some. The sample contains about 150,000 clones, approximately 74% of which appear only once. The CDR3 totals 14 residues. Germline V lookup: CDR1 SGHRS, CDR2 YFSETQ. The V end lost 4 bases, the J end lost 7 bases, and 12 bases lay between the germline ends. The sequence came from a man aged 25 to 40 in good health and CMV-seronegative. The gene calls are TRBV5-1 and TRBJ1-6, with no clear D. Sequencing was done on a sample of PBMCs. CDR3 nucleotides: TGCGCCAGCAGCCGTGGGCCAGCAAATTCACCCCTCCACTTT. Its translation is CASSRGPANSPLHF.